The clone carrying this T cell receptor (beta chain) has just a few counts. V lost 4 bases and J lost 2, with 14 bases in between. The CDR3 covers 15 residues. CDR1 LNHNV and CDR2 YYDKDF come from the germline V gene (reference sequence). Those enrolled, adults aged roughly 18 to 95 years, came from roughly 22 US areas. Before being deemed recovered, Cohort 3 donors had two negative PCRs, clearance, or symptom resolution. The sample originates from a study of blood T cell repertoires in COVID-19. Study-level background: The cDNA or gDNA used as material had been derived from T cells, B-cell-depleted T cells, or PBMCs.

Assay used: immunoSEQ multiplex PCR; TCRdb lists only in-frame clones, some missing. The table shows roughly 180,000 clones, with under 90% occurring only once. The sequence derives from a man aged 60 to 75 who had recovered from COVID-19. V and J are TRBV15 and TRBJ1-1, with D maybe TRBD1 (6 bases). The material sequenced was PBMCs or T cells enriched from blood (not recorded which). The CDR3 spells CATSTPTGGNTEAFF. For the CDR3, the DNA is TGTGCCACCAGCACCCCGACAGGAGGTAACACTGAAGCTTTCTTT.